These T cell receptor beta chains were read from a single sample in a study of T cell clonotyping in hematopoietic cell transplantation. Produced via immunoSEQ multiplex PCR; TCRdb's table is partial and in-frame only. Among about 38,000 clones listed, 85% to 95% were seen once. Source: peripheral blood mononuclear cells, taken before stem cell transplant. The receptor set was obtained from a man between 35 and 55 years old with chronic myeloid leukemia. Some clones in this sample may be carry-over from other donors' samples. Each CDR3 is given with its conserved first and last residue. The D gene is left open where the match is weak. Clone sizes are given selectively: once, few, many, or a class where the clone is expanded.

d_gene: TRBD1
abundance: NA
j_gene: TRBJ1-3
v_gene: TRBV6-1
CDR3aa: CASSPGQEDTIYF
CDR3nt: TGTGCCAGCAGTCCCGGACAGGAGGACACCATATATTTT

d_gene: NA
abundance: NA
j_gene: TRBJ1-5
v_gene: TRBV19
CDR3aa: CASRGQADNQPQHF
CDR3nt: TGTGCCAGTAGGGGCCAGGCCGACAATCAGCCCCAGCATTTT

d_gene: NA
abundance: NA
j_gene: TRBJ2-7
v_gene: TRBV11-1
CDR3aa: CASSSMTANSYEQYF
CDR3nt: TGTGCCAGCAGTAGTATGACAGCAAACTCCTACGAGCAGTACTTC

d_gene: NA
abundance: NA
j_gene: TRBJ1-1
v_gene: TRBV5-1
CDR3aa: CASSLTREGLRSGGTEAFF
CDR3nt: TGCGCCAGCAGCTTAACTAGGGAAGGGCTACGTTCGGGGGGCACTGAAGCTTTCTTT

d_gene: NA
abundance: NA
j_gene: TRBJ1-5
v_gene: TRBV7-2
CDR3aa: CASSLGREGNQPQHF
CDR3nt: TGTGCCAGCAGCTTAGGCAGGGAGGGCAATCAGCCCCAGCATTTT

d_gene: NA
abundance: NA
j_gene: TRBJ1-2
v_gene: TRBV6-5
CDR3aa: CASSYARNYGYTF
CDR3nt: TGTGCCAGCAGTTACGCCCGTAACTATGGCTACACCTTC

d_gene: NA
abundance: NA
j_gene: TRBJ2-1
v_gene: TRBV13
CDR3aa: CASSLGLLGHEQFF
CDR3nt: TGTGCCAGCAGCTTAGGACTTCTCGGACATGAGCAGTTCTTC

d_gene: TRBD1
abundance: NA
j_gene: TRBJ1-5
v_gene: TRBV4-1
CDR3aa: CASSQRGLSNQPQHF
CDR3nt: TGCGCCAGCAGCCAGAGGGGGCTTAGCAATCAGCCCCAGCATTTT

d_gene: NA
abundance: NA
j_gene: TRBJ1-2
v_gene: TRBV28
CDR3aa: CASRPAGLNYGYTF
CDR3nt: TGTGCCAGCAGACCGGCAGGCCTCAACTATGGCTACACCTTC

d_gene: TRBD1
abundance: NA
j_gene: TRBJ1-1
v_gene: TRBV29-1
CDR3aa: CSGGQDDTEAFF
CDR3nt: TGCAGCGGCGGACAGGACGACACTGAAGCTTTCTTT

d_gene: NA
abundance: NA
j_gene: TRBJ1-1
v_gene: TRBV7-2
CDR3aa: CASSLPNLNTEAFF
CDR3nt: TGTGCCAGCAGCCTCCCAAATCTGAACACTGAAGCTTTCTTT

d_gene: TRBD1
abundance: NA
j_gene: TRBJ1-4
v_gene: TRBV28
CDR3aa: CASSWGDRGTNEKLFF
CDR3nt: TGTGCCAGCAGTTGGGGGGACAGGGGAACTAATGAAAAACTGTTTTTT

d_gene: NA
abundance: NA
j_gene: TRBJ2-6
v_gene: TRBV6-5
CDR3aa: CASSYSPRAGANVLTF
CDR3nt: TGTGCCAGCAGTTACTCACCCAGGGCTGGGGCCAACGTCCTGACTTTC

d_gene: NA
abundance: NA
j_gene: TRBJ2-7
v_gene: TRBV7-9
CDR3aa: CASSLATPLSSYEQYF
CDR3nt: TGTGCCAGCAGCTTAGCAACTCCCTTGAGCTCCTACGAGCAGTACTTC

d_gene: TRBD1
abundance: NA
j_gene: TRBJ2-7
v_gene: TRBV5-1
CDR3aa: CASSSTGGAPYEQYF
CDR3nt: TGCGCCAGCAGCTCTACAGGGGGCGCCCCCTACGAGCAGTACTTC

d_gene: NA
abundance: NA
j_gene: TRBJ2-3
v_gene: TRBV4-1
CDR3aa: CASSQEFRVEDTQYF
CDR3nt: TGCGCCAGCAGCCAAGAATTCAGGGTAGAAGATACGCAGTATTTT

d_gene: TRBD1
abundance: NA
j_gene: TRBJ1-6
v_gene: TRBV27
CDR3aa: CASSPGQGEAPLHF
CDR3nt: TGTGCCAGCAGTCCGGGACAGGGGGAGGCACCCCTCCACTTT

d_gene: NA
abundance: NA
j_gene: TRBJ1-5
v_gene: TRBV28
CDR3aa: CASTWDTSSNQPQHF
CDR3nt: TGTGCCAGCACCTGGGACACCTCTAGCAATCAGCCCCAGCATTTT

d_gene: NA
abundance: NA
j_gene: TRBJ1-1
v_gene: TRBV5-1
CDR3aa: CASSLRALNTEAFF
CDR3nt: TGCGCCAGCAGCTTAAGGGCCTTGAACACTGAAGCTTTCTTT

d_gene: TRBD1
abundance: NA
j_gene: TRBJ2-7
v_gene: TRBV12-5
CDR3aa: CATRSGGSSYEQYF
CDR3nt: TGTGCTACCCGATCAGGGGGCAGCTCCTACGAGCAGTACTTC

d_gene: NA
abundance: NA
j_gene: TRBJ2-2
v_gene: TRBV15
CDR3aa: CATSPRGFANTGELFF
CDR3nt: TGTGCCACCAGCCCCAGAGGGTTCGCGAACACCGGGGAGCTGTTTTTT

d_gene: TRBD2
abundance: NA
j_gene: TRBJ2-1
v_gene: TRBV2
CDR3aa: CARKQRGGYEQFF
CDR3nt: TGTGCCAGAAAGCAGCGGGGGGGCTATGAGCAGTTCTTC

d_gene: TRBD1
abundance: NA
j_gene: TRBJ1-1
v_gene: TRBV4-2
CDR3aa: CASSLEQGANTEAFF
CDR3nt: TGTGCCAGCAGCCTCGAACAGGGGGCGAACACTGAAGCTTTCTTT

d_gene: TRBD1
abundance: once
j_gene: TRBJ1-2
v_gene: TRBV28
CDR3aa: CASSSLGTGVGYTF
CDR3nt: TGTGCCAGCAGTTCACTCGGGACAGGGGTCGGCTACACCTTC

d_gene: TRBD1
abundance: NA
j_gene: TRBJ2-5
v_gene: TRBV27
CDR3aa: CASSLSSGRGQETQYF
CDR3nt: TGTGCCAGCAGTTTATCTTCAGGCAGGGGGCAAGAGACCCAGTACTTC

d_gene: TRBD2
abundance: NA
j_gene: TRBJ2-5
v_gene: TRBV6-5
CDR3aa: CASSRTSGGVETQYF
CDR3nt: TGTGCCAGCAGTCGGACTAGCGGGGGGGTGGAGACCCAGTACTTC

d_gene: NA
abundance: NA
j_gene: TRBJ2-7
v_gene: TRBV5-1
CDR3aa: CASSLEVGYEQYF
CDR3nt: TGCGCCAGCAGCTTGGAGGTGGGATACGAGCAGTACTTC

d_gene: NA
abundance: NA
j_gene: TRBJ2-2
v_gene: TRBV10-1
CDR3aa: CASSEVNGELFF
CDR3nt: TGCGCCAGCAGTGAGGTGAACGGGGAGCTGTTTTTT

d_gene: NA
abundance: NA
j_gene: TRBJ1-5
v_gene: TRBV19
CDR3aa: CASSIRGHGQPQHF
CDR3nt: TGTGCCAGTAGTATACGGGGGCATGGGCAGCCCCAGCATTTT

d_gene: TRBD1
abundance: NA
j_gene: TRBJ1-5
v_gene: TRBV6-1
CDR3aa: CASSEGTGGSSNQPQHF
CDR3nt: TGTGCCAGCAGCGAAGGCACAGGGGGCAGTAGCAATCAGCCCCAGCATTTT

d_gene: NA
abundance: NA
j_gene: TRBJ2-1
v_gene: TRBV11-1
CDR3aa: CASSLGSGYNEQFF
CDR3nt: TGTGCCAGCAGCTTGGGGTCAGGTTACAATGAGCAGTTCTTC

d_gene: NA
abundance: NA
j_gene: TRBJ2-7
v_gene: TRBV27
CDR3aa: CASSSLYEQYF
CDR3nt: TGTGCCAGCAGTTCCCTCTACGAGCAGTACTTC

d_gene: NA
abundance: NA
j_gene: TRBJ1-1
v_gene: TRBV19
CDR3aa: CASSIDSSGTAITEAFF
CDR3nt: TGTGCCAGTAGTATAGACTCTTCCGGGACGGCTATCACTGAAGCTTTCTTT

d_gene: NA
abundance: NA
j_gene: TRBJ1-2
v_gene: TRBV28
CDR3aa: CASTLPDGSWGYTF
CDR3nt: TGTGCCAGCACCCTACCGGACGGTTCCTGGGGCTACACCTTC

d_gene: NA
abundance: NA
j_gene: TRBJ2-2
v_gene: TRBV4-3
CDR3aa: CASSRLLGQTDTGELFF
CDR3nt: TGCGCCAGCAGCCGACTATTAGGACAGACGGACACCGGGGAGCTGTTTTTT

d_gene: TRBD2
abundance: NA
j_gene: TRBJ2-7
v_gene: TRBV4-1
CDR3aa: CASSQDALRGAYEQYF
CDR3nt: TGCGCCAGCAGCCAAGACGCTTTGCGGGGGGCCTACGAGCAGTACTTC

d_gene: NA
abundance: NA
j_gene: TRBJ1-3
v_gene: TRBV4-3
CDR3aa: CASSQGRELDTIYF
CDR3nt: TGCGCCAGCAGCCAAGGCAGGGAGTTAGACACCATATATTTT

d_gene: TRBD1
abundance: once
j_gene: TRBJ2-3
v_gene: TRBV6-5
CDR3aa: CASSLPGQGTDTQYF
CDR3nt: TGTGCCAGCAGCCTCCCGGGACAGGGCACAGATACGCAGTATTTT

d_gene: TRBD1
abundance: NA
j_gene: TRBJ1-1
v_gene: TRBV27
CDR3aa: CASSRDGQGRRAFF
CDR3nt: TGTGCCAGCTCCCGGGACGGACAGGGACGGAGGGCTTTCTTT

d_gene: NA
abundance: NA
j_gene: TRBJ1-1
v_gene: TRBV18
CDR3aa: CASSPSETRNTEAFF
CDR3nt: TGTGCCAGCTCACCTTCCGAGACTCGAAACACTGAAGCTTTCTTT

d_gene: NA
abundance: NA
j_gene: TRBJ2-1
v_gene: TRBV7-6
CDR3aa: CASSLQRGEQFF
CDR3nt: TGTGCCAGCAGCTTACAACGGGGGGAGCAGTTCTTC

d_gene: NA
abundance: NA
j_gene: TRBJ2-7
v_gene: TRBV14
CDR3aa: CASSRAAYSYEQYF
CDR3nt: TGTGCCAGCAGCCGGGCGGCCTACTCCTACGAGCAGTACTTC

d_gene: TRBD1
abundance: once
j_gene: TRBJ1-2
v_gene: TRBV4-3
CDR3aa: CASSDRDSDYGYTF
CDR3nt: TGCGCCAGCAGCGATAGGGACAGTGACTATGGCTACACCTTC